This T cell receptor (beta chain) was sequenced during a study of blood T cell repertoires in COVID-19. The method was immunoSEQ multiplex PCR; TCRdb's version includes in-frame clones alone and lacks a portion of them. The sample has about 94,000 clones, more than 70% seen once; the top ten hold around 7.4%. Trimming cost V 10 bases and J 1 base; bases outside gene matches: 4. This CDR3 region has 13 residues. Source material: peripheral blood. This chain joins TRBV12-3 or TRBV12-4 and TRBJ2-5; 9 bases are shared with TRBD2. The TCR was taken from a human donor with acute or convalescent COVID-19. The donor label of this sample is uncertain. CDR3 residues: CATKRGAQETQYF. The DNA of the CDR3 is TGTGCCACCAAGCGGGGGGCCCAAGAGACCCAGTACTTC.